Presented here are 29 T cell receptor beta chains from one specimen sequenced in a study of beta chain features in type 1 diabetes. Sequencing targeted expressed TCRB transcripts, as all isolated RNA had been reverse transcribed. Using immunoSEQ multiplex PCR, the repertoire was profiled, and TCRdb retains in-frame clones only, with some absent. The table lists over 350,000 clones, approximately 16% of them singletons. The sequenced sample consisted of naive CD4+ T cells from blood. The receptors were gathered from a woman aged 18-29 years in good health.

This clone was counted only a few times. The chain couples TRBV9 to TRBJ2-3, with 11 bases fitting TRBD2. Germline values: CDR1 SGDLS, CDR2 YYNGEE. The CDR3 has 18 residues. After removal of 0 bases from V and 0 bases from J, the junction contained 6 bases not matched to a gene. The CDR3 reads CASSVVGLAASSTDTQYF. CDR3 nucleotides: TGTGCCAGCAGCGTAGTGGGACTAGCGGCCTCTAGCACAGATACGCAGTATTTT.

CDR3 protein: CASSQPLAGVSYNEQFF. In nucleotides, the CDR3 is TGCGCCAGCAGCCAACCCTTAGCGGGAGTCTCCTACAATGAGCAGTTCTTC. J is TRBJ2-1 and V is TRBV4-1; 9 positions match TRBD2. Germline CDR1 MGHRA, CDR2 YSYEKL. V dropped 2 bases and J dropped 0; count of bases not matched to a gene: 5. The CDR3 is 17 amino acids.

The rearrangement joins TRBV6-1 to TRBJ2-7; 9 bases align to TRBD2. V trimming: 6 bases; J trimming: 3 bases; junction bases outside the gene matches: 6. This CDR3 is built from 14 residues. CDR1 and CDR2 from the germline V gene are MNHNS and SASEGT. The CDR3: CASRTGTSSYEQYF. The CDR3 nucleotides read TGTGCCAGCAGGACCGGGACTAGCAGCTACGAGCAGTACTTC.

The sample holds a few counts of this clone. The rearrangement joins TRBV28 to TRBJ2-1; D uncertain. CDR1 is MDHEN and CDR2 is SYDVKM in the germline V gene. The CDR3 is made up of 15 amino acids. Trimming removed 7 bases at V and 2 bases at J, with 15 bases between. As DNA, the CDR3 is TGTGCCAGCAACTTGACTCCTAACACCTACAATGAGCAGTTCTTC. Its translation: CASNLTPNTYNEQFF.

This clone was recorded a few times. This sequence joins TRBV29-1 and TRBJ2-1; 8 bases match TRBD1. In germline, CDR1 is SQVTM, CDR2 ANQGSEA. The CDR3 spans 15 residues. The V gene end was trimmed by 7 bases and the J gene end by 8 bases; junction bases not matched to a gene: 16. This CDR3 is CSAQVETGVKDEQFF. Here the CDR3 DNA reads TGCAGCGCTCAAGTTGAGACAGGGGTCAAGGATGAGCAGTTCTTC.

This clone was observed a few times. CDR3 coding DNA: TGCAGCGCCGTCTCGTCTAATAACTATGGCTACACCTTC. Protein: CSAVSSNNYGYTF. The chain recombines TRBV29-1 with TRBJ1-2; no firm D call. Germline V lookup: CDR1 SQVTM, CDR2 ANQGSEA. V gave up 7 bases and J gave up 1 base, with 13 bases separating them. The CDR3 loop spans 13 amino acids.

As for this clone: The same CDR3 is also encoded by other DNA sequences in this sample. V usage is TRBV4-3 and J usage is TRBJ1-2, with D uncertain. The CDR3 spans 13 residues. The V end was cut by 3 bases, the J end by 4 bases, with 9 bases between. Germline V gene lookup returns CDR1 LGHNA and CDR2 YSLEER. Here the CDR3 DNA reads TGCGCCAGCAGCCATGACCGGGTCTATGGCTACACCTTC. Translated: CASSHDRVYGYTF.

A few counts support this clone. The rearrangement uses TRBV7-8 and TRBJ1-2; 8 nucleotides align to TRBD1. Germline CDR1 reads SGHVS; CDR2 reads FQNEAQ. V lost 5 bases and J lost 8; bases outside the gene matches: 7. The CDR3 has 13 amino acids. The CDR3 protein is CASSPGQGEGYTF. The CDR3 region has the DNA TGTGCCAGCAGCCCCGGACAGGGCGAAGGCTACACCTTC.

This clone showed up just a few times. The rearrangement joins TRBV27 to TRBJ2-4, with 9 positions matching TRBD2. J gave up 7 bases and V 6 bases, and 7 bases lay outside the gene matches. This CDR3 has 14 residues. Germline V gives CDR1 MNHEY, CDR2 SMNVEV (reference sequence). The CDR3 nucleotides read TGTGCCAGCAGCCCTTGGACTAGCGAGAACATTCAGTACTTC. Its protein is CASSPWTSENIQYF.

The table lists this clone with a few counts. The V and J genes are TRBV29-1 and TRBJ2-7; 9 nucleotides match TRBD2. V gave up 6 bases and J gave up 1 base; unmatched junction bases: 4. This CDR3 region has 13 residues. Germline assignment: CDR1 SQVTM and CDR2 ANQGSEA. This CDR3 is CSVGTSWSYEQYF. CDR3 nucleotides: TGCAGCGTCGGGACTAGCTGGTCCTACGAGCAGTACTTC.

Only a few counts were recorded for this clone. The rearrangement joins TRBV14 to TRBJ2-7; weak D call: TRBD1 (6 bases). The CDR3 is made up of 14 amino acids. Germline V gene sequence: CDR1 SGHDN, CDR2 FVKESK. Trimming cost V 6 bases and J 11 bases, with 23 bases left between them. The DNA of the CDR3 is TGTGCCAGCAGTCCGCTGGACAGTCGGGCGAAAAAGTACTTC. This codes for CASSPLDSRAKKYF.

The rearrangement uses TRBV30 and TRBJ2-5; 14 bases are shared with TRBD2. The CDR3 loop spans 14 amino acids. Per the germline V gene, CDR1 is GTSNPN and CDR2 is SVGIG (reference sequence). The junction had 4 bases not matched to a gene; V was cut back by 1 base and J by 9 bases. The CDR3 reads CAWSAGLAGVAQYF. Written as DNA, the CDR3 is TGTGCCTGGAGTGCGGGACTAGCGGGAGTGGCCCAGTACTTC.

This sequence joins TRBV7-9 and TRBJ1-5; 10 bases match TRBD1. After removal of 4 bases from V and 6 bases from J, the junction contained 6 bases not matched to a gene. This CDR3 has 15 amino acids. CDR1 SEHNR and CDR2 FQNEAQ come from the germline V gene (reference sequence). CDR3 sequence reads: CASSWDRGGGQPQHF. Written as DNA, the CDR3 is TGTGCCAGCAGCTGGGACAGGGGTGGGGGTCAGCCCCAGCATTTT. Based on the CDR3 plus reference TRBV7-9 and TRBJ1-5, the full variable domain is DTGVSQNPRHKITKRGQNVTFRCDPISEHNRLYWYRQTLGQGPEFLTYFQNEAQLEKSRLLSDRFSAERPKGSFSTLEIQRTEQGDSAMYLCASSWDRGGGQPQHFGDGTRLSIL.

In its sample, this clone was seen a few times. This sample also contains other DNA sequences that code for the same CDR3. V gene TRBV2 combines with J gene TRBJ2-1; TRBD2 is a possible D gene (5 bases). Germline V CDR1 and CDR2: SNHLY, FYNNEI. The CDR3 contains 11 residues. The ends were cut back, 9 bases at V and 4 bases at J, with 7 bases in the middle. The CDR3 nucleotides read TGTGCCAGTAGCGAGTACAATGAGCAGTTCTTC. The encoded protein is CASSEYNEQFF.

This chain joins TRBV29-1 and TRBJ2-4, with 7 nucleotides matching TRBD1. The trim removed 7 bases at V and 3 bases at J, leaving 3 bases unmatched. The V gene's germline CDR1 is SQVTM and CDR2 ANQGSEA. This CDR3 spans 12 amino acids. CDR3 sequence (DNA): TGCAGCGGACAGGGACGCAAAAACATTCAGTACTTC. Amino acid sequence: CSGQGRKNIQYF.

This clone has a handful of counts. Written as DNA, the CDR3 is TGTGCCAGCAGGCTAGGGACTACGGGGGAGCAGTACTTC. Its protein is CASRLGTTGEQYF. The chain recombines TRBV28 with TRBJ2-7; 7 bases match TRBD2. Germline V gene sequence: CDR1 MDHEN, CDR2 SYDVKM. The CDR3 is 13 residues long. After removal of 6 bases from V and 7 bases from J, the junction contained 9 bases not matched to a gene.

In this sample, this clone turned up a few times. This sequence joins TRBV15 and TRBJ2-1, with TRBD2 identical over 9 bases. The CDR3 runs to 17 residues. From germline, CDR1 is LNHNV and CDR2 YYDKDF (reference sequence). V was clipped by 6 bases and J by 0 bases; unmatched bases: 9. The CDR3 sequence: CATREGGTSSSYNEQFF. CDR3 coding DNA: TGTGCCACCAGAGAAGGTGGGACTAGCTCCTCCTACAATGAGCAGTTCTTC.

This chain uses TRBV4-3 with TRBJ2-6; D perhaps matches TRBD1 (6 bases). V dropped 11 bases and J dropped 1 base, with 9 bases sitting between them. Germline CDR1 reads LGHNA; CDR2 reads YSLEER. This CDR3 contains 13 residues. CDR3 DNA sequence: TGCGCCTCCGGGACATCTGGGGCCAACGTCCTGACTTTC. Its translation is CASGTSGANVLTF.

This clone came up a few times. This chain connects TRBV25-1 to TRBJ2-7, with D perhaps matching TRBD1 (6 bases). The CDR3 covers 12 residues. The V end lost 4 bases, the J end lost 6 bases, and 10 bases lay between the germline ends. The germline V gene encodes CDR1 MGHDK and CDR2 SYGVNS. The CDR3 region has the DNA TGTGCCAGCAGTGTGGGGGCCTCCGAGCAGTACTTC. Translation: CASSVGASEQYF.

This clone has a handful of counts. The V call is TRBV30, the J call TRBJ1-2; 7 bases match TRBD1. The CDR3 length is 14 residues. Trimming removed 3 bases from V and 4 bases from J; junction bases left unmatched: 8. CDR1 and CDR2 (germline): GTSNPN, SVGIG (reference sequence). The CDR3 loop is CAWRAGQLPYGYTF. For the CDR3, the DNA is TGTGCCTGGAGGGCGGGACAGCTTCCCTATGGCTACACCTTC.

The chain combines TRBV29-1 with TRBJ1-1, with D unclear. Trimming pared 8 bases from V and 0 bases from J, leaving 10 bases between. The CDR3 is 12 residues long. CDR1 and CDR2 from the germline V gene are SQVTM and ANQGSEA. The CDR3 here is CSSGFMNTEAFF. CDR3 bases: TGCAGCTCGGGATTCATGAACACTGAAGCTTTCTTT.

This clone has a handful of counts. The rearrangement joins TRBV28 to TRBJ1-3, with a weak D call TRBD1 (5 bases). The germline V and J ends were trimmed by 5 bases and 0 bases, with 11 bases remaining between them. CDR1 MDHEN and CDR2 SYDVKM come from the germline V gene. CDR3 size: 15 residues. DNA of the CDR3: TGTGCCAGCAGTCCGGCGACAGTCTCTGGAAACACCATATATTTT. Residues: CASSPATVSGNTIYF. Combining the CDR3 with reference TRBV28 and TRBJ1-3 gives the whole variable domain DVKVTQSSRYLVKRTGEKVFLECVQDMDHENMFWYRQDPGLGLRLIYFSYDVKMKEKGDIPEGYSVSREKKERFSLILESASTNQTSMYLCASSPATVSGNTIYFGEGSWLTVV.

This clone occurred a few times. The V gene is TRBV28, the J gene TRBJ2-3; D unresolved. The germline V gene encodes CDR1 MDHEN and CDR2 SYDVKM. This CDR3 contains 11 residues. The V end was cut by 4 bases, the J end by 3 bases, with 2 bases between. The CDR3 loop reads CASSSTDTQYF. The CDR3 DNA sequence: TGTGCCAGCAGTTCTACAGATACGCAGTATTTT.

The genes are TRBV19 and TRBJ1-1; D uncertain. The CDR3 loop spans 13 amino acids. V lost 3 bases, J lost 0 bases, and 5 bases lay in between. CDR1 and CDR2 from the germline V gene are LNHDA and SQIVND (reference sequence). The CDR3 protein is CASSMRVNTEAFF. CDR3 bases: TGTGCCAGTAGTATGCGGGTGAACACTGAAGCTTTCTTT.

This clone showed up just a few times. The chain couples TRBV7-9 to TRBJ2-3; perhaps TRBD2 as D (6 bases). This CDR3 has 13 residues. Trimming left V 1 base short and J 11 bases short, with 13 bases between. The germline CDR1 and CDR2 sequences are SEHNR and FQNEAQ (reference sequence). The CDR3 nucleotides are TGTGCCAGCAGCTTAGGGGAGGTGGTACAGCAGTATTTT. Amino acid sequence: CASSLGEVVQQYF.

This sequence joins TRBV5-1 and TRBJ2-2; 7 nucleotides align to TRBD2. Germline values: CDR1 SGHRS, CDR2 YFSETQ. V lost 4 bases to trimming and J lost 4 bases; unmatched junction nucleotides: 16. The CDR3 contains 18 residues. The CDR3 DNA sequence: TGCGCCAGCAGCCCGGGAGTCGGGCTAGCGGAAAGCACCGGGGAGCTGTTTTTT. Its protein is CASSPGVGLAESTGELFF.

The DNA for the CDR3 is TGTGCCATCAGACAGATGACAGGGGCATACAATGAGCAGTTCTTC. Amino acids: CAIRQMTGAYNEQFF. The V gene is TRBV10-3, the J gene TRBJ2-1, with 8 nucleotides matching TRBD1. This CDR3 spans 15 amino acids. V lost 6 bases and J lost 4; bases outside the gene matches: 8. Per germline, CDR1 ENHRY and CDR2 SYGVKD.

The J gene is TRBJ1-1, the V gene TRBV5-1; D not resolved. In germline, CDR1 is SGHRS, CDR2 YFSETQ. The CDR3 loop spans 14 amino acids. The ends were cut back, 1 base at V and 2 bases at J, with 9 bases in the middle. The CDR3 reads CASSLSGDNTEAFF. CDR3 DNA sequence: TGCGCCAGCAGCTTGTCGGGAGATAACACTGAAGCTTTCTTT.

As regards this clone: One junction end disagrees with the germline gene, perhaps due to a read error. The CDR3 loop is CATSPDGQGFSKNIQYF. The CDR3 DNA reads TGTGCCACCAGTCCTGACGGACAGGGGTTTTCCAAAAACATTCAGTACTTC. The gene calls are TRBV28 and TRBJ2-4; TRBD1 agrees at 9 bases. Looked up from germline, CDR1 is MDHEN and CDR2 is SYDVKM. The CDR3 runs to 17 residues.